A single sample gave rise to the 4 T cell receptor beta chains below, sequenced in a study of blood T cell repertoires in COVID-19. Clones were sequenced by immunoSEQ multiplex PCR, and TCRdb holds only the in-frame ones, with some missing. The profile shows hundreds of thousands of clones, about 88% of them singletons. The sample was peripheral blood. The source is a man aged 40-50 years with acute or convalescent COVID-19.

V and J are TRBV30 and TRBJ1-1; D gene uncertain. CDR3 length: 13 amino acids. The germline V gene encodes CDR1 GTSNPN and CDR2 SVGIG (reference sequence). V was trimmed by 1 base and J by 1 base, leaving 7 bases between them. CDR3 bases: TGTGCCTGGAGTGAGAGAGCGAACACTGAAGCTTTCTTT. Amino acid sequence: CAWSERANTEAFF.

The rearrangement joins TRBV6-5 to TRBJ1-2, with a tentative D call TRBD1 (5 bases). CDR3 length equals 13 residues. Trimming pared 4 bases from V and 4 bases from J, leaving 10 bases between. The germline gives CDR1 MNHEY, CDR2 SVGAGI. CDR3 DNA: TGTGCCAGCAGTTTCGGGACTTTCTATGGCTACACCTTC. This sequence encodes CASSFGTFYGYTF.

The chain joins TRBV30 to TRBJ1-4; D may be TRBD1 (5 bases). This CDR3 is 14 amino acids long. CDR1 and CDR2 from the germline V gene are GTSNPN and SVGIG (reference sequence). The ends were cut back, 0 bases at V and 4 bases at J, with 9 bases in the middle. CDR3 sequence reads: CAWSVQGFNEKLFF. Written as DNA, the CDR3 is TGTGCCTGGAGTGTCCAGGGATTTAATGAAAAACTGTTTTTT.

J is TRBJ2-3 and V is TRBV14, with TRBD1 identical over 8 bases. CDR1 is SGHDN, CDR2 FVKESK, per germline. This CDR3 is built from 16 residues. Trimming cost V 2 bases and J 4 bases; bases outside gene matches: 8. In DNA, the CDR3 is TGTGCCAGCAGCCAAAAGGACAGGGTTCGCGCAGATACGCAGTATTTT. This encodes CASSQKDRVRADTQYF.